The 18 T cell receptor beta chains given below trace back to one sample, sequenced in a study of CD8 T cells in ankylosing spondylitis. TCRdb reprocessed the 5' RACE reads with MiXCR, giving one entry per CDR3 protein. The sample yields 300,000 to 350,000 distinct CDR3 sequences, 14% to 15% seen once. Material: blood, either unsorted or a sorted T cell fraction (not recorded which). The receptors come from a male donor with ankylosing spondylitis or in good health (not recorded which).

This sequence joins TRBV7-2 and TRBJ1-6, with TRBD1 matching over 7 bases. This CDR3 spans 13 amino acids. Germline V gives CDR1 SGHTA, CDR2 FQGNSA. V lost 7 bases, J lost 8 bases, and 5 bases stayed unmatched. The CDR3 is CASTRQGHSPLHF. The DNA of the CDR3 is TGTGCCAGCACCCGACAGGGCCATTCACCCCTCCACTTT. The complete variable domain, with remaining parts taken from reference TRBV7-2 and TRBJ1-6, reads GAGVSQSPSNKVTEKGKDVELRCDPISGHTALYWYRQSLGQGLEFLIYFQGNSAPDKSGLPSDRFSAERTGGSVSTLTIQRTQQEDSAVYLCASTRQGHSPLHFGNGTRLTVT.

This clonotype was counted a few times. The V and J genes are TRBV29-1 and TRBJ2-3, with 8 positions matching TRBD2. The V gene end was trimmed by 4 bases and the J gene end by 5 bases; junction bases not matched to a gene: 14. The germline gives CDR1 SQVTM, CDR2 ANQGSEA. CDR3 length equals 16 residues. The CDR3 here is CSVALPIAGWGDTQYF. The CDR3 nucleotides read TGCAGCGTTGCCCTTCCTATAGCGGGATGGGGAGATACGCAGTATTTT.

The chain recombines TRBV20-1 with TRBJ1-1, with D maybe TRBD1 (5 bases). Germline V gene sequence: CDR1 DFQATT, CDR2 SNEGSKA (reference sequence). The V gene lost 1 base and the J gene lost 3 bases, with 15 bases spanning the gap. The CDR3 has 15 residues. This CDR3 is CSARAYQGRHTEAFF. The CDR3 DNA reads TGCAGTGCTAGAGCCTATCAGGGTAGGCACACTGAAGCTTTCTTT.

Here the CDR3 reads CASSYGPNSNQPQHF. DNA of the CDR3: TGTGCCAGCAGTTACGGACCCAATAGCAATCAGCCCCAGCATTTT. The gene calls are TRBV6-5 and TRBJ1-5; D is ambiguous. The CDR3 has 15 amino acids. The germline V gene has CDR1 MNHEY and CDR2 SVGAGI. The V end was cut by 2 bases, the J end by 0 bases, with 8 bases between.

This clonotype was observed a single time. The chain joins TRBV5-1 to TRBJ2-3; D unresolved. From germline, CDR1 is SGHRS and CDR2 YFSETQ. This CDR3 has 12 amino acids. V was clipped by 0 bases and J by 7 bases, with 6 bases between them. The CDR3 DNA sequence: TGCGCCAGCAGCTTGGACCTAAATACGCAGTATTTT. Translating gives CASSLDLNTQYF.

This chain connects TRBV11-2 to TRBJ2-3; tentatively, D is TRBD1 or TRBD2 (5 bases each). The germline V gene has CDR1 SGHAT and CDR2 FQNNGV. Deletions cut 1 base from V and 5 bases from J, with 10 bases between. The CDR3 totals 14 residues. The CDR3 sequence: CASSLGRGRDTQYF. The CDR3, as DNA: TGTGCCAGCAGCTTAGGACGGGGCAGAGATACGCAGTATTTT.

The chain uses TRBV2 and TRBJ2-1; D is uncertain. Germline V gene data show CDR1 as SNHLY and CDR2 as FYNNEI. The CDR3 loop spans 17 amino acids. With 0 bases removed from V and 0 bases from J, the gap between germline ends came to 12 bases. This chain's CDR3 is CASSEALMLSSYNEQFF. In nucleotides, the CDR3 is TGTGCCAGCAGTGAAGCGCTGATGTTGAGCTCCTACAATGAGCAGTTCTTC.

This rearrangement joins TRBV7-6 to TRBJ1-2; a possible D gene is TRBD1 (5 bases). The CDR3 loop spans 14 amino acids. The V end lost 4 bases, the J end lost 8 bases, and 17 bases lay between the germline ends. CDR1 SGHVS and CDR2 FNYEAQ come from the germline V gene. CDR3 DNA: TGTGCCAGCAGCTCCCTGGAGGGACTCGGAGGCTACACCTTC. Translated: CASSSLEGLGGYTF.

The genes are TRBV7-2 and TRBJ1-1; the match to TRBD1 covers 8 bases. The CDR3 consists of 13 residues. CDR1 is SGHTA and CDR2 is FQGNSA in the germline V gene. V lost 4 bases to trimming and J lost 10 bases; unmatched junction nucleotides: 8. The CDR3 loop reads CASSSLPGQAAFF. In DNA form, the CDR3 reads TGTGCCAGCAGCTCGCTACCGGGACAGGCAGCTTTCTTT.

This chain connects TRBV5-5 to TRBJ2-2; a weak D match, TRBD1 (6 bases). V lost 1 base and J lost 1, with 11 bases in between. Per germline, CDR1 SGHKS and CDR2 YYEKEE (reference sequence). This CDR3 contains 16 residues. In nucleotides, the CDR3 is TGTGCCAGCAGCTTGTTCTCAGGGGAGAACACCGGGGAGCTGTTTTTT. This gives the protein CASSLFSGENTGELFF.

Ten or more counts support this clonotype. The CDR3 protein is CAISAGTGSSSNYGYTF. The CDR3 DNA reads as TGTGCCATCAGTGCCGGGACAGGCTCCTCTTCTAACTATGGCTACACCTTC. V and J are TRBV10-3 and TRBJ1-2, with 8 positions matching TRBD1. Germline values: CDR1 ENHRY, CDR2 SYGVKD. This CDR3 comprises 17 residues. The J segment lost 0 bases and the V segment lost 4 bases, leaving 10 bases of the junction unmatched.

This clonotype showed up just a few times. The J gene is TRBJ2-5, the V gene TRBV20-1; D is uncertain. CDR3 length: 11 residues. Germline-derived CDR1 and CDR2 are DFQATT and SNEGSKA (reference sequence). Trimming removed 3 bases from V and 5 bases from J, with 7 bases in between. The CDR3, as DNA: TGCAGTGCTAGGGACCGGGAGACCCAGTACTTC. Translating gives CSARDRETQYF.

The chain joins TRBV12-3 or TRBV12-4 to TRBJ2-7; 13 positions match TRBD2. The CDR3 covers 15 residues. Trimming cost V 5 bases and J 7 bases; bases outside gene matches: 8. The CDR3 here is CASSTRTSGGGEQYF. The CDR3 coding sequence is TGTGCCAGCAGTACCCGGACTAGCGGGGGAGGAGAGCAGTACTTC.

This clonotype came up a few times. The rearrangement links TRBV7-2 to TRBJ2-5; D uncertain. V was shortened by 5 bases and J by 2 bases, with 9 bases between the two germline ends. Germline CDR1 reads SGHTA; CDR2 reads FQGNSA. This CDR3 has 13 amino acids. Written as DNA, the CDR3 is TGTGCCAGCAGCCCCCGGGTACAAGAGACCCAGTACTTC. Residues: CASSPRVQETQYF.

The V gene is TRBV18, the J gene TRBJ1-4, with no clear D. Between the trimmed V and J ends, which lost 2 bases and 11 bases, there was a span of 9 bases. The CDR3 is 12 amino acids. Germline values: CDR1 KGHSH, CDR2 LQKENI. The CDR3 nucleotides are TGTGCCAGCTCACCAACCGTCGAGAAACTGTTTTTT. It is translated as CASSPTVEKLFF.

This clonotype was seen many times. V usage is TRBV5-1 and J usage is TRBJ1-2; D unresolved. V lost 3 bases and J lost 8, with 11 bases in between. Germline V lookup: CDR1 SGHRS, CDR2 YFSETQ. The CDR3 has 12 amino acids. CDR3 amino acids: CASSSSLNGYTF. In DNA form, the CDR3 reads TGCGCCAGCAGCTCTTCCCTGAACGGCTACACCTTC.

The V call is TRBV5-1, the J call TRBJ2-5, with TRBD2 identical over 8 bases. V shed 4 bases and J 4 bases; nucleotides not matched to a gene: 6. Germline values: CDR1 SGHRS, CDR2 YFSETQ. The CDR3 runs 14 residues. The CDR3 region has the DNA TGCGCCAGCAGCATGAGCGGGGGCCCAGAGACCCAGTACTTC. It is translated as CASSMSGGPETQYF.

This clonotype was counted between two and nine times. CDR3: CASSFGTAGQPQHF. The CDR3, as DNA: TGCGCCAGCAGCTTTGGGACGGCTGGGCAGCCCCAGCATTTT. V is TRBV5-1 and J is TRBJ1-5; D is perhaps TRBD1 (5 bases). The length of the CDR3 is 14 residues. Trimming removed 2 bases at V and 7 bases at J, with 13 bases between. The germline V gene has CDR1 SGHRS and CDR2 YFSETQ.